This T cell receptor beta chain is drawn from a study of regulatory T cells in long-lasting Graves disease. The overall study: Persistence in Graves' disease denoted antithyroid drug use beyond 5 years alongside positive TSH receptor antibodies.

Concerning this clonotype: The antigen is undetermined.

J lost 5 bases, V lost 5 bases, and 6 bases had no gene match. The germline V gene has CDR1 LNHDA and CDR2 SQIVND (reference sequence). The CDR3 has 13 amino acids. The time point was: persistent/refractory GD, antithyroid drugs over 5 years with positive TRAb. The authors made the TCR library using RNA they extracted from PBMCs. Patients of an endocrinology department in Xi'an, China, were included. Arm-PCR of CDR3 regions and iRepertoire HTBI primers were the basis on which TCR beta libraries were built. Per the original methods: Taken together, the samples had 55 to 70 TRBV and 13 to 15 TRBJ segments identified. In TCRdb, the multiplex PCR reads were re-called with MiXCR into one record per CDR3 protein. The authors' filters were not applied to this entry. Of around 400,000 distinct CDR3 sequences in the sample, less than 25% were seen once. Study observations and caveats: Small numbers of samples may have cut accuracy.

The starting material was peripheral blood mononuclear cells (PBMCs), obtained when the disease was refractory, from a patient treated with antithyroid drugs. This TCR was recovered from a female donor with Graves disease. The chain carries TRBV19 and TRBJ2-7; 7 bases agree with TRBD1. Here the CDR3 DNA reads TGTGCCAGTAGTTCAGGGGGATACCACGAGCAGTACTTC. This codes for CASSSGGYHEQYF.